Following are 7 T cell receptor beta chains from one sample sequenced in a study of T cell responses to AZD1222 COVID-19 vaccine. TCRdb's table, derived via immunoSEQ multiplex PCR, lists solely in-frame clones and lacks some. Of 110,000 or so clones in the sample, 70% to 90% were seen once. Sequencing used peripheral blood, obtained 28 days after the second AZD1222 dose. These receptors came from an adult who received the AZD1222 COVID-19 vaccine.

The chain recombines TRBV20-1 with TRBJ2-1; 10 nucleotides align to TRBD2. CDR1 DFQATT and CDR2 SNEGSKA come from the germline V gene (reference sequence). V lost 3 bases and J lost 4; bases outside the gene matches: 3. The CDR3 covers 14 residues. Here the CDR3 reads CSASEAGGYNEQFF. For the CDR3, the DNA is TGCAGTGCTAGTGAAGCGGGAGGGTACAATGAGCAGTTCTTC.

This clone came up once. The rearrangement joins TRBV9 to TRBJ2-1, with TRBD2 matching over 8 bases. Germline V gene data show CDR1 as SGDLS and CDR2 as YYNGEE. With V trimmed by 3 bases and J by 1 base, 3 bases remained unmatched. CDR3 size: 15 residues. Here the CDR3 DNA reads TGTGCCAGCAGCGCCAGCGGGAGTTCCTACAATGAGCAGTTCTTC. It encodes CASSASGSSYNEQFF. The variable domain in full, completed from reference TRBV9 and TRBJ2-1, reads DSGVTQTPKHLITATGQRVTLRCSPRSGDLSVYWYQQSLDQGLQFLIQYYNGEERAKGNILERFSAQQFPDLHSELNLSSLELGDSALYFCASSASGSSYNEQFFGPGTRLTVL.

The rearrangement joins TRBV20-1 to TRBJ1-1, with a tentative D call TRBD1 (5 bases). CDR3 length equals 11 residues. Germline V gives CDR1 DFQATT, CDR2 SNEGSKA (reference sequence). The CDR3 here is CGAGGNTEAFF. Written as DNA, the CDR3 is TGCGGGGCCGGCGGGAACACTGAAGCTTTCTTT.

This chain joins TRBV28 and TRBJ2-7; D not certain. The CDR3 is made up of 12 amino acids. The V and J ends lost 7 bases and 3 bases respectively, with 10 bases between them. Germline CDR1 reads MDHEN; CDR2 reads SYDVKM. Here the CDR3 reads CASISPYYEQYF. In nucleotides, the CDR3 is TGTGCCAGCATATCACCGTACTACGAGCAGTACTTC.

The V and J genes are TRBV3-1 (or the pseudogene TRBV3-2) and TRBJ2-5; D call uncertain. This CDR3 spans 13 amino acids. Trimming removed 1 base from V and 5 bases from J, with 8 bases in between. Per the germline V gene, CDR1 is LGHDT and CDR2 is YNNKEL (reference sequence). Here the CDR3 DNA reads TGTGCCAGCAGCCAAGTAGACTTGGAGACCCAGTACTTC. This codes for CASSQVDLETQYF.

The chain links TRBV7-2 to TRBJ2-7; weak D call: TRBD1 (5 bases). V was cut by 1 base and J by 0 bases, with 10 bases left in between. This CDR3 spans 15 amino acids. Germline CDR1 is SGHTA and CDR2 is FQGNSA. Written as DNA, the CDR3 is TGTGCCAGCAGCTTAGAGGTAGGGGCCTCCTACGAGCAGTACTTC. This encodes CASSLEVGASYEQYF.

The genes are TRBV13 and TRBJ2-3; TRBD1 might be the D (6 bases). The V gene's germline CDR1 is PRHDT and CDR2 FYEKMQ (reference sequence). Between the trimmed V and J ends, which lost 5 bases and 5 bases, there was a span of 11 bases. The CDR3 consists of 13 residues. The CDR3 region is CASSSEQGDTQYF. As DNA, the CDR3 is TGTGCCAGCAGCAGCGAACAGGGAGATACGCAGTATTTT.